Listed below are T cell receptor beta chains from one sample, sequenced in a study of control samples from healthy donors and cancer patients. Here immunoSEQ multiplex PCR was the method, and the copy in TCRdb shows in-frame clones only, minus some. This sample carries over 120,000 clones, just under 95% of them seen once, and the ten largest clones take 13% to 15%. Sequences were obtained from PBMCs. The receptors shown here come from a man aged 55 to 70 with colorectal cancer. Both conserved end residues are part of each CDR3. D genes are given only for firm matches. Clone size is shown for a subset of rows, as once, few, many or a class of expanded clone.

clone size	D gene	J gene	CDR3 length	V gene	CDR3 DNA	CDR3 protein
NA	NA	TRBJ1-2	12	TRBV6-5	TGTGCCAGCTTAGCCGTGGACTATGGCTACACCTTC	CASLAVDYGYTF
NA	TRBD1	TRBJ1-5	19	TRBV5-3	TGTGCCAGAACCGCAGGGACAGGGGGCGACCTAGATAGCAATCAGCCCCAGCATTTT	CARTAGTGGDLDSNQPQHF
NA	TRBD1	TRBJ2-1	13	TRBV7-2	TGTGCCAGCAGCTCTAGTGGACAGGGAAAGCAGTTCTTC	CASSSSGQGKQFF
NA	TRBD1	TRBJ1-1	19	TRBV7-2	TGTGCCAGCAGCTTAGCAGTTTTCGGGACAGGGCTGGGGAACACTGAAGCTTTCTTT	CASSLAVFGTGLGNTEAFF
few	NA	TRBJ1-6	16	TRBV5-1	TGCGCCAGCAGCTTGGACGCCGGACGGTCAAATTCACCCCTCCACTTT	CASSLDAGRSNSPLHF
NA	NA	TRBJ1-3	16	TRBV4-2	TGTGCCAGCAGCCAAGAGGCGGGGGGCGGTGGAAACACCATATATTTT	CASSQEAGGGGNTIYF
once	TRBD2	TRBJ2-2	16	TRBV6-6	TGTGCCAGCAGCCAGGGACTAGCGGGGAGGTCCGGGGAGCTGTTTTTT	CASSQGLAGRSGELFF
NA	TRBD1	TRBJ1-3	16	TRBV4-2	TGTGCCAGCAGCCAAGAGAGGACAGGGGTGGGAAACACCATATATTTT	CASSQERTGVGNTIYF
NA	NA	TRBJ2-7	12	TRBV5-1	TGCGCCAGCAGCTTGGACAGGACAAGCCAGTACTTC	CASSLDRTSQYF
NA	NA	TRBJ2-1	11	TRBV11-1	TGTGCCAGCAGCTCCCAAAATGAGCAGTTCTTC	CASSSQNEQFF
NA	NA	TRBJ2-7	14	TRBV7-9	TGTGCCAGCAGCTTCGGGTTCTCGACCTACGAGCAGTACTTC	CASSFGFSTYEQYF
NA	TRBD1	TRBJ2-3	15	TRBV5-1	TGCGCCAGCAGCACCCGACAGGGCATTTTAGATACGCAGTATTTT	CASSTRQGILDTQYF
NA	NA	TRBJ1-2	15	TRBV6-1	TGTGCCAGCAGTGAAGCGGAGAGAGCGGACTATGGCTACACCTTC	CASSEAERADYGYTF
NA	NA	TRBJ1-1	13	TRBV7-9	TGTGCCAGCAGCGTGGGGAAACAGGGAGAAGCTTTCTTT	CASSVGKQGEAFF
NA	NA	TRBJ2-3	17	TRBV12-2	TGTGCAAGTCGCTTGGGAGCAGGGACCCTTAGCACAGATACGCAGTATTTT	CASRLGAGTLSTDTQYF
NA	NA	TRBJ2-7	12	TRBV29-1	TGCAGCGCCAATGGGGGGTCCCACGAGCAGTACTTC	CSANGGSHEQYF
once	NA	TRBJ2-7	15	TRBV30	TGTGCCTGGAGTCCGCCCCGGGCAGGCGGATCCGAGCAGTACTTC	CAWSPPRAGGSEQYF
NA	TRBD1	TRBJ1-5	18	TRBV11-2	TGTGCCAGCAGCTCGGGACAGGAACTTTTTTTAGGCAATCAGCCCCAGCATTTT	CASSSGQELFLGNQPQHF
NA	NA	TRBJ1-4	16	TRBV3-1/TRBV3-2	TGTGCCAGCAGCCAAGCCGGACAGCTCCCCAGTGAAAAACTGTTTTTT	CASSQAGQLPSEKLFF
NA	NA	TRBJ1-2	14	TRBV6-5	TGTGCCAGCAGGACACCGAACGGGCTCTATGGCTACACCTTC	CASRTPNGLYGYTF
NA	TRBD2	TRBJ2-5	14	TRBV6-5	TGTGCCAGCAGCGGTAGCGGGGGGGCCTCGACCCAGTACTTC	CASSGSGGASTQYF
NA	TRBD1	TRBJ1-2	14	TRBV15	TGTGCCACCAGCGGGTTAGGGACAGGGCGAGGCTACACCTTC	CATSGLGTGRGYTF
NA	NA	TRBJ1-1	14	TRBV29-1	TGCAGCGTTGGAGTTAAAGGGATGAACACTGAAGCTTTCTTT	CSVGVKGMNTEAFF
NA	NA	TRBJ1-1	13	TRBV27	TGTGCCAGCAGCTACAGGGTTAACACTGAAGCTTTCTTT	CASSYRVNTEAFF
NA	NA	TRBJ2-7	15	TRBV6-5	TGTGCCAGCAGTTGGTCACTCGATAACTCCTACGAGCAGTACTTC	CASSWSLDNSYEQYF
NA	NA	TRBJ2-5	12	TRBV10-3	TGTGCCATCAGTGAAAGGGGGGAGACCCAGTACTTC	CAISERGETQYF
NA	NA	TRBJ2-3	15	TRBV5-1	TGCGCCAGCAGCCCGGGCGATTCGTACACAGATACGCAGTATTTT	CASSPGDSYTDTQYF
NA	NA	TRBJ2-2	13	TRBV25-1	TGTGCCAGCAGTGCCCCCGGCACCGGGGAGCTGTTTTTT	CASSAPGTGELFF
NA	TRBD1	TRBJ2-1	13	TRBV28	TGTGCCAGCAGTTTGGACAGGAACAATGAGCAGTTCTTC	CASSLDRNNEQFF
NA	NA	TRBJ1-1	14	TRBV4-1	TGCGCCAGCAGCCACCATTCAGGGATCACTGAAGCTTTCTTT	CASSHHSGITEAFF
NA	NA	TRBJ1-5	15	TRBV6-5	TGTGCCAGCAGAGCCAGTCATTATAGCAATCAGCCCCAGCATTTT	CASRASHYSNQPQHF
NA	TRBD1	TRBJ1-2	13	TRBV6-5	TGTGCCAGCAGTACCCCGACAGGGACCGGCTACACCTTC	CASSTPTGTGYTF
NA	TRBD2	TRBJ2-1	12	TRBV30	TGTGCCTGGAGTGGCGGGGGTGATGAGCAGTTCTTC	CAWSGGGDEQFF
NA	TRBD1	TRBJ2-1	13	TRBV11-2	TGTGCCAGCAGCCTCGACAGGGAGAATGAGCAGTTCTTC	CASSLDRENEQFF
NA	NA	TRBJ2-2	19	TRBV19	TGTGCCAGTAGCCATAACGCCCCGGGTCTGGTTGGGGACACCGGGGAGCTGTTTTTT	CASSHNAPGLVGDTGELFF
once	NA	TRBJ1-5	14	TRBV7-9	TGTGCCAGCAGCGCAGGCCAGGATAATCAGCCCCAGCATTTT	CASSAGQDNQPQHF
NA	TRBD1	TRBJ1-3	14	TRBV28	TGTGCCAGCAGTTTTTCGGCAGGGGGGAACACCATATATTTT	CASSFSAGGNTIYF
NA	NA	TRBJ2-3	17	TRBV9	TGTGCCAGCAGCGTAGCTGCGGGACATGAAAGGACAGATACGCAGTATTTT	CASSVAAGHERTDTQYF
NA	TRBD1	TRBJ2-7	16	TRBV27	TGTGCCAGCAAGTATACCGGGACAGGGTTACCCTACGAGCAGTACTTC	CASKYTGTGLPYEQYF
NA	NA	TRBJ2-5	13	TRBV7-7	TGTGCCAGCAGCCGAACTAGCAAAGAGACCCAGTACTTC	CASSRTSKETQYF
NA	NA	TRBJ1-4	11	TRBV28	TGTGCCAGCAGTATAGGCGACAAACTGTTTTTT	CASSIGDKLFF
NA	TRBD2	TRBJ2-1	14	TRBV6-4	TGTGCCAGCAGTATACGGGGGGGCTACAATGAGCAGTTCTTC	CASSIRGGYNEQFF
few	TRBD1	TRBJ1-2	13	TRBV30	TGTGCCCGGGGACAGGGGCTGGACTATGGCTACACCTTC	CARGQGLDYGYTF
once	NA	TRBJ2-4	21	TRBV23-1	TGCGCCAGCAGTCAATCAATACATATGGACGGAACTTACAAGGCCAAAAACATTCAGTACTTC	CASSQSIHMDGTYKAKNIQYF
NA	NA	TRBJ1-4	17	TRBV7-2	TGTGCCAGCAGCCAATGGGGGGGGCGACAAGGGAGTGAAAAACTGTTTTTT	CASSQWGGRQGSEKLFF
NA	NA	TRBJ2-1	15	TRBV30	TGTGCCTGGAGTGTTGACAATCGGGTTGTCAATGAGCAGTTCTTC	CAWSVDNRVVNEQFF
NA	NA	TRBJ1-6	12	TRBV5-4	TGTGCCAGCAGCGATCCTAATTCACCCCTCCACTTT	CASSDPNSPLHF
NA	NA	TRBJ2-3	16	TRBV27	TGTGCCAGCAGTTTAACGACAGGACTTAGCACAGATACGCAGTATTTT	CASSLTTGLSTDTQYF
NA	TRBD2	TRBJ2-1	15	TRBV24-1	TGTGCCACCAGTGTCGCGGAAGCGGGGTACAATGAGCAGTTCTTC	CATSVAEAGYNEQFF
NA	TRBD1	TRBJ2-6	14	TRBV6-5	TGTGCCACTGGACAGGCCTCTGGGGCCAACGTCCTGACTTTC	CATGQASGANVLTF